What follows are 13 T cell receptor beta chains derived from one specimen sequenced in a study of blood T cells in healthy people across ages. Alongside a J-beta primer mix, a sample-barcoded 5' primer served in a second PCR lasting roughly 6 to 11 cycles. TCRdb ran MiXCR on the 5' RACE reads and lists one entry per CDR3 protein. Among roughly 1.5 million distinct CDR3 sequences listed, approximately 39% were seen once. Specimen: blood. These receptors originate from a woman younger than 35 in good health.

This clonotype appeared many times. The rearrangement uses TRBV27 and TRBJ2-3; TRBD2 matches at 9 bases. The CDR3 is made up of 15 amino acids. J lost 1 base, V lost 3 bases, and 2 bases had no gene match. CDR1 is MNHEY and CDR2 is SMNVEV in the germline V gene (reference sequence). CDR3 sequence (DNA): TGTGCCAGCAGTTTCTTAGCGGGGGGCACAGATACGCAGTATTTT. It specifies CASSFLAGGTDTQYF.

This clonotype was counted a single time. V gene TRBV7-2 combines with J gene TRBJ1-3; D may be TRBD1 (5 bases). CDR1 SGHTA and CDR2 FQGNSA come from the germline V gene. This CDR3 has 15 residues. Trimming took 5 bases from V and 2 from J, leaving 13 bases between them. The CDR3 protein is CASSRYEGPGNTIYF. The CDR3, as DNA: TGTGCCAGCAGCCGTTACGAGGGACCTGGAAACACCATATATTTT.

V usage is TRBV7-9 and J usage is TRBJ2-1; D gene uncertain. Germline V gives CDR1 SEHNR, CDR2 FQNEAQ (reference sequence). This CDR3 is 12 amino acids long. The V and J ends lost 8 bases and 6 bases respectively, with 11 bases between them. CDR3 sequence (DNA): TGTGCCAGCCGGGCGCGTCCCAATGAGCAGTTCTTC. The encoded protein is CASRARPNEQFF.

The chain has TRBV25-1 and TRBJ2-7; 8 bases are a match to TRBD1. Germline CDR1 reads MGHDK; CDR2 reads SYGVNS. The CDR3 is 15 amino acids. J was trimmed by 4 bases and V by 0 bases; bases with no gene match: 5. The CDR3 DNA reads as TGTGCCAGCAGTGAATATGTTACAGGGGGGTACGAGCAGTACTTC. Its protein is CASSEYVTGGYEQYF.

This clonotype is labeled medium-sized. The chain employs TRBV20-1 and TRBJ2-1; 10 nucleotides agree with TRBD2. The CDR3 runs to 15 residues. Germline CDR1 DFQATT, CDR2 SNEGSKA (reference sequence). V lost 6 bases to trimming and J lost 3 bases; unmatched junction nucleotides: 8. The chain's CDR3 is CSAKTPSGSYNEQFF. The DNA for the CDR3 is TGCAGTGCCAAGACCCCTAGCGGGAGCTACAATGAGCAGTTCTTC.

The chain has TRBV6-5 and TRBJ2-3, with no clear D. The V end lost 2 bases, the J end lost 2 bases, and 5 bases lay between the germline ends. Germline V gives CDR1 MNHEY, CDR2 SVGAGI. The CDR3 covers 13 residues. DNA of the CDR3: TGTGCCAGCAGTTACAGCTACACAGATACGCAGTATTTT. Translating it yields CASSYSYTDTQYF.

Only a few counts were recorded for this clonotype. The chain recombines TRBV12-3 or TRBV12-4 with TRBJ2-3; TRBD2 agrees at 8 bases. The length of the CDR3 is 16 residues. V was clipped by 6 bases and J by 0 bases; unmatched bases: 8. CDR3: CASRQAGAASTDTQYF. Written as DNA, the CDR3 is TGTGCCAGCAGACAAGCGGGAGCCGCTAGCACAGATACGCAGTATTTT.

This chain uses TRBV6-1 with TRBJ1-5; 7 nucleotides match TRBD1. The CDR3 length is 16 residues. Germline V gene lookup returns CDR1 MNHNS and CDR2 SASEGT. The V and J ends lost 4 bases and 1 base, in that order; junction bases with no gene match: 7. CDR3 in DNA: TGTGCCAGCAGTGGCCAGACAGGGACAAGCAATCAGCCCCAGCATTTT. This encodes CASSGQTGTSNQPQHF.

The genes are TRBV12-3 or TRBV12-4 and TRBJ2-1; 12 nucleotides agree with TRBD2. There are 18 residues in the CDR3. Unmatched junction bases numbered 13, after V lost 6 bases and J lost 4 bases. The CDR3 bases are TGTGCCAGCAGCAAAAAACTAGCGGGGGGCCCCCGTTACAATGAGCAGTTCTTC. It translates to CASSKKLAGGPRYNEQFF.

The rearrangement uses TRBV7-2 and TRBJ1-1; 7 positions match TRBD1. Trimming cost V 5 bases and J 1 base; bases outside gene matches: 7. CDR1 and CDR2 from the germline V gene are SGHTA and FQGNSA. This CDR3 comprises 15 residues. Here the CDR3 reads CASSQGGYGNTEAFF. CDR3 in DNA: TGTGCCAGCAGCCAGGGGGGGTATGGGAACACTGAAGCTTTCTTT.

In its sample, this clonotype was seen a few times. This chain uses TRBV12-3 or TRBV12-4 with TRBJ1-5; D is perhaps TRBD1 (5 bases). Trimming left V 7 bases short and J 1 base short, with 17 bases between. The CDR3 runs 16 residues. Here the CDR3 reads CASKQSGGFSNQPQHF. In DNA, the CDR3 is TGTGCCAGCAAACAATCGGGGGGGTTCAGCAATCAGCCCCAGCATTTT.

The chain links TRBV29-1 to TRBJ2-1; 13 positions agree with TRBD2. The germline V gene has CDR1 SQVTM and CDR2 ANQGSEA. The CDR3 is 16 residues long. Unmatched junction bases numbered 8, after V lost 2 bases and J lost 7 bases. In DNA form, the CDR3 reads TGCAGCGTTGAACGGACTAGCGGGAGCCCAGGGAATGAGCAGTTCTTC. This translates into CSVERTSGSPGNEQFF.

This clonotype was observed a handful of times. The rearrangement links TRBV7-2 to TRBJ2-7; the D gene is possibly TRBD2 (6 bases). This CDR3 has 14 residues. The germline gives CDR1 SGHTA, CDR2 FQGNSA. V was cut by 5 bases and J by 8 bases, with 19 bases left in between. Here the CDR3 DNA reads TGTGCCAGCAGCATAGGAGGGGTCCTCCCAAAGCAGTACTTC. As protein: CASSIGGVLPKQYF.